The 24 T cell receptor beta chains below were found in one sample sequenced in a study of OX40 agonist ivuxolimab in advanced cancers. Receptor libraries were prepared by the immunoSEQ multiplex PCR assay. As stored in TCRdb, this immuneACCESS dataset retains in-frame rearrangements with V and J assigned. A fraction of the clones does not appear; measured against another copy, unresolved V genes explain less than half of the discrepancy, and the remainder lacks a known reason. The sample records about 79,000 clones, roughly 90% of which are singletons. The top ten clones comprise approximately 0.5% of the sample. The sequencing here drew on CD4+ or CD8+ T cells sorted from blood, taken in a trial of the OX40 agonist ivuxolimab. These receptors originate from an adult with an advanced solid tumor such as melanoma, head and neck, liver or kidney cancer.

The gene calls are TRBV25-1 and TRBJ2-3; D remains ambiguous. Trimming left V 5 bases short and J 1 base short, with 13 bases between. CDR1 MGHDK and CDR2 SYGVNS come from the germline V gene. The CDR3 covers 15 residues. CDR3 bases: TGTGCCAGCAGTCTCTCACGCGGCGGCACAGATACGCAGTATTTT. Translation gives CASSLSRGGTDTQYF.

The rearrangement links TRBV27 to TRBJ1-3; D is ambiguous. This CDR3 is built from 18 residues. V was clipped by 5 bases and J by 2 bases, with 22 bases between them. Germline CDR1 MNHEY, CDR2 SMNVEV (reference sequence). This CDR3 is CASSPTLTGIGTGNTIYF. The CDR3 nucleotides are TGTGCCAGCAGTCCGACCCTGACGGGTATAGGAACTGGAAACACCATATATTTT.

The rearrangement links TRBV10-3 to TRBJ1-1; tentatively, D is TRBD1 (5 bases). The V gene's germline CDR1 is ENHRY and CDR2 SYGVKD. The length of the CDR3 is 13 residues. V was shortened by 4 bases and J by 0 bases, with 6 bases between the two germline ends. Here the CDR3 reads CAISGQLNTEAFF. In nucleotides, the CDR3 is TGTGCCATCAGTGGACAGTTGAACACTGAAGCTTTCTTT.

The V call is TRBV10-3, the J call TRBJ1-3; no firm D call. This CDR3 comprises 13 residues. V was trimmed by 2 bases and J by 4 bases, leaving 6 bases between them. From germline, CDR1 is ENHRY and CDR2 SYGVKD. CDR3 DNA: TGTGCCATCAGTGAGGCCAGGGGAAACACCATATATTTT. Translated: CAISEARGNTIYF.

This chain uses TRBV10-3 with TRBJ2-7; TRBD2 matches at 9 bases. CDR1 and CDR2 (germline): ENHRY, SYGVKD. V shed 4 bases, J shed 1 base, and the junction held 11 bases outside the gene matches. The CDR3 spans 17 residues. The CDR3 bases are TGTGCCATCAGTGTAAATTCCGGGGGACTAGCTTCCTACGAGCAGTACTTC. This encodes CAISVNSGGLASYEQYF.

V and J are TRBV10-1 and TRBJ1-1, with D uncertain. The length of the CDR3 is 16 residues. From germline, CDR1 is WNHNN and CDR2 SYGVQD (reference sequence). V was shortened by 2 bases and J by 3 bases, with 16 bases between the two germline ends. The CDR3 is CASSEKEPEPHTEAFF. The CDR3 nucleotides are TGCGCCAGCAGTGAGAAAGAGCCGGAGCCCCACACTGAAGCTTTCTTT.

This chain links TRBV6-1 with TRBJ2-7; TRBD1 is a possible D gene (6 bases). The V end was cut by 8 bases, the J end by 4 bases, with 12 bases between. The length of the CDR3 is 12 residues. Per germline, CDR1 MNHNS and CDR2 SASEGT. CDR3 coding DNA: TGTGCCAGCCAGGGGCCCCCATACGAGCAGTACTTC. Encoded protein: CASQGPPYEQYF.

V and J are TRBV19 and TRBJ1-2, with no clear D. The germline gives CDR1 LNHDA, CDR2 SQIVND (reference sequence). The V and J ends lost 0 bases and 8 bases respectively, with 7 bases between them. This CDR3 comprises 12 residues. The CDR3 is CASSIEQRGYTF. DNA of the CDR3: TGTGCCAGTAGTATAGAACAGCGGGGCTACACCTTC.

Points on this clone: At one end the junction does not follow the germline gene, possibly because of a read error. This chain links TRBV5-5 with TRBJ2-5; D is ambiguous. The CDR3 extends over 12 amino acids. The germline V gene encodes CDR1 SGHKS and CDR2 YYEKEE (reference sequence). The CDR3 coding sequence is TGTGCCAGCAGCTTGCGGCAAGAGGCCCAGTACTTC. The encoded protein is CASSLRQEAQYF. The whole variable domain, filled in from reference TRBV5-5 and TRBJ2-5, reads DAGVTQSPTHLIKTRGQQVTLRCSPISGHKSVSWYQQVLGQGPQFIFQYYEKEERGRGNFPDRFSARQFPNYSSELNVNALLLGDSALYLCASSLRQEAQYFGPGTRLLVL.

This chain joins TRBV4-3 and TRBJ1-2, with a possible D match to TRBD1 (5 bases). Germline values: CDR1 LGHNA, CDR2 YSLEER. CDR3 length: 15 amino acids. The germline V and J ends were trimmed by 4 bases and 10 bases, with 22 bases remaining between them. The CDR3 bases are TGCGCCAGCAGCCTCCGGGCCACGGGGGAACTTGACTACACCTTC. This codes for CASSLRATGELDYTF.

The V and J genes are TRBV2 and TRBJ2-2; D remains unclear. The CDR3 is 12 residues long. V lost 4 bases, J lost 3 bases, and 3 bases lay in between. CDR1 and CDR2 from the germline V gene are SNHLY and FYNNEI. CDR3 loop: CASSADTGELFF. DNA of the CDR3: TGTGCCAGCAGTGCAGACACCGGGGAGCTGTTTTTT.

The chain recombines TRBV4-1 with TRBJ2-5; 8 bases are shared with TRBD1. Germline assignment: CDR1 MGHRA and CDR2 YSYEKL. With 0 bases clipped from V and 2 bases from J, the junction kept 5 bases outside the gene matches. The CDR3 extends over 16 amino acids. The CDR3 spells CASSQDAGQVQETQYF. The DNA for the CDR3 is TGCGCCAGCAGCCAAGACGCGGGACAGGTTCAAGAGACCCAGTACTTC.

V gene TRBV7-2 combines with J gene TRBJ1-1; D not resolved. The CDR3 is 16 amino acids. Trimming took off 2 bases at V and 4 bases at J, with 17 bases between the two ends. The germline CDR1 and CDR2 sequences are SGHTA and FQGNSA. Written as DNA, the CDR3 is TGTGCCAGCAGCTTACAATCTGGATCTGGGGTCACTGAAGCTTTCTTT. Protein sequence: CASSLQSGSGVTEAFF.

The chain combines TRBV7-2 with TRBJ2-3, with D tentatively TRBD2 (6 bases). This CDR3 comprises 15 residues. V was clipped by 2 bases and J by 5 bases, with 14 bases between them. Germline CDR1 reads SGHTA; CDR2 reads FQGNSA. This chain's CDR3 is CASSLFPRGGDTQYF. The CDR3 DNA reads as TGTGCCAGCAGCTTATTCCCGCGGGGAGGAGATACGCAGTATTTT.

The J gene is TRBJ2-3, the V gene TRBV9; D unclear. CDR1 is SGDLS, CDR2 YYNGEE, per germline. The CDR3 loop spans 15 amino acids. V shed 0 bases and J shed 4 bases, with 12 bases lying between them. CDR3 in amino acids: CASSVVTGGADTQYF. The CDR3, as DNA: TGTGCCAGCAGCGTAGTTACCGGTGGGGCAGATACGCAGTATTTT.

This sequence joins TRBV10-2 and TRBJ1-2; the match to TRBD1 covers 7 bases. Germline trimming cut 0 bases from V and 0 bases from J; bases unmatched to any gene: 7. Germline V lookup: CDR1 WSHSY, CDR2 SAAADI. CDR3 length: 17 residues. The CDR3 coding sequence is TGCGCCAGCAGTGAGTCGAAAGGGGGCGCAGCTAACTATGGCTACACCTTC. It specifies CASSESKGGAANYGYTF.

This clone occurred once. The CDR3, as DNA: TGTGCCAGCAGCTTAGTGACAGGCTATGGCTACACCTTC. Translated: CASSLVTGYGYTF. This chain joins TRBV7-2 and TRBJ1-2; TRBD1 is a possible D gene (6 bases). This CDR3 contains 13 residues. Trimming removed 1 base at V and 4 bases at J, with 7 bases between. Germline V gene lookup returns CDR1 SGHTA and CDR2 FQGNSA.

The rearrangement joins TRBV18 to TRBJ2-1; 14 bases are a match to TRBD2. Germline assignment: CDR1 KGHSH and CDR2 LQKENI. The CDR3 is 17 residues long. Losses at the gene ends were 3 bases for V and 6 bases for J; bases not matched to a gene: 7. The chain's CDR3 is CASSPPEGTSGSNEQFF. CDR3 nucleotide sequence: TGTGCCAGCTCACCCCCGGAGGGGACTAGCGGGAGCAATGAGCAGTTCTTC.

This chain joins TRBV18 and TRBJ2-1; D perhaps matches TRBD1 (6 bases). The CDR3 consists of 14 residues. The V gene's germline CDR1 is KGHSH and CDR2 LQKENI. The germline V and J ends were trimmed by 4 bases and 5 bases, with 12 bases remaining between them. CDR3 amino acids: CASSRDTVHNEQFF. In DNA form, the CDR3 reads TGTGCCAGCTCACGGGACACCGTTCACAATGAGCAGTTCTTC.

V gene TRBV28 combines with J gene TRBJ2-7; D is perhaps TRBD2 (6 bases). Trimming removed 4 bases from V and 0 bases from J, with 13 bases in between. Per germline, CDR1 MDHEN and CDR2 SYDVKM. The CDR3 is 15 amino acids. The CDR3 DNA follows: TGTGCCAGCAGTTACTGGGGGGTCAGCTCCTACGAGCAGTACTTC. Protein product: CASSYWGVSSYEQYF.

The chain links TRBV6-6 to TRBJ1-2, with D tentatively TRBD1 (5 bases). Trimming pared 0 bases from V and 0 bases from J, leaving 8 bases between. CDR3 length: 15 residues. CDR1 and CDR2 (germline): MNHNY, SVGAGI (reference sequence). The CDR3 is CASSYSTATNYGYTF. CDR3 DNA: TGTGCCAGCAGTTACTCGACAGCCACTAACTATGGCTACACCTTC.

V is TRBV11-2 and J is TRBJ2-3; D may correspond to TRBD1 or TRBD2 (6 bases each). The CDR3 has 15 residues. Germline V lookup: CDR1 SGHAT, CDR2 FQNNGV. Trimming removed 5 bases from V and 1 base from J, with 13 bases in between. As DNA, the CDR3 is TGTGCCAGCAGCGGAATTAGGGGGGGCACAGATACGCAGTATTTT. The encoded protein is CASSGIRGGTDTQYF. Variable domain in full (rest from reference TRBV11-2 and TRBJ2-3): EAGVAQSPRYKIIEKRQSVAFWCNPISGHATLYWYQQILGQGPKLLIQFQNNGVVDDSQLPKDRFSAERLKGVDSTLKIQPAKLEDSAVYLCASSGIRGGTDTQYFGPGTRLTVL.

The rearrangement uses TRBV6-5 and TRBJ2-3; D gene ambiguous. V lost 5 bases to trimming and J lost 4 bases, with 7 bases between them. The CDR3 has 12 amino acids. From germline, CDR1 is MNHEY and CDR2 SVGAGI. CDR3 DNA: TGTGCCAGCAGTCCTTCGCCAGATACGCAGTATTTT. It is translated as CASSPSPDTQYF.

The chain has TRBV5-6 and TRBJ1-5; D is ambiguous. Looked up from germline, CDR1 is SGHDT and CDR2 is YYEEEE. This CDR3 has 15 amino acids. V dropped 1 base and J dropped 2 bases, with 10 bases sitting between them. The DNA for the CDR3 is TGTGCCAGCAGCTTGAACGGTGTGGGCAATCAGCCCCAGCATTTT. Residues: CASSLNGVGNQPQHF. The full variable domain, its missing parts supplied by reference TRBV5-6 and TRBJ1-5, is DAGVTQSPTHLIKTRGQQVTLRCSPKSGHDTVSWYQQALGQGPQFIFQYYEEEERQRGNFPDRFSGHQFPNYSSELNVNALLLGDSALYLCASSLNGVGNQPQHFGDGTRLSIL.